Shown below are 8 T cell receptor beta chains from a single sample sequenced in a study of OX40 agonist ivuxolimab in advanced cancers. Method: immunoSEQ multiplex PCR; TCRdb's copy keeps in-frame clones and lacks some. The table records about 120,000 clones, 80% to 95% of them present only once. The sequenced sample was CD4+ or CD8+ T cells sorted from blood, obtained in a trial of the OX40 agonist ivuxolimab. The receptor source for this set is an adult with an advanced solid tumor such as melanoma, head and neck, liver or kidney cancer.

CDR3 protein: CASSNRGLGEKLFF. The CDR3 DNA follows: TGTGCCAGCTCTAACAGGGGGCTAGGGGAAAAACTGTTTTTT. This rearrangement joins TRBV2 to TRBJ1-4, with 9 positions matching TRBD1. The CDR3 sequence is 14 residues long. J gave up 8 bases and V 8 bases, and 9 bases lay outside the gene matches. Germline lookup yields CDR1 SNHLY and CDR2 FYNNEI.

The chain combines TRBV6-1 with TRBJ2-7; 7 bases fit TRBD2. In germline, CDR1 is MNHNS, CDR2 SASEGT. The CDR3 consists of 13 residues. Trimming cost V 4 bases and J 5 bases; bases outside gene matches: 5. This CDR3 is CASSGGGGHEQYF. The CDR3 DNA sequence: TGTGCCAGCAGTGGCGGGGGTGGCCACGAGCAGTACTTC.

The J gene is TRBJ1-4, the V gene TRBV7-9; a weak D match, TRBD1 (6 bases). Trimming removed 0 bases from V and 3 bases from J, with 11 bases in between. This CDR3 is built from 16 residues. Germline CDR1 is SEHNR and CDR2 is FQNEAQ (reference sequence). The CDR3 reads CASSLAGGLANEKLFF. The DNA of the CDR3 is TGTGCCAGCAGCTTAGCAGGGGGTTTGGCTAATGAAAAACTGTTTTTT.

The chain carries TRBV6-5 and TRBJ1-2; D may be TRBD1 (6 bases). The ends were cut back, 7 bases at V and 5 bases at J, with 17 bases in the middle. CDR1 is MNHEY and CDR2 is SVGAGI in the germline V gene. This CDR3 has 14 residues. The CDR3 is CASTQRDTPYGYTF. In nucleotides, the CDR3 is TGTGCCAGCACCCAAAGGGACACCCCTTATGGCTACACCTTC.

CDR3 sequence: CASSSKTVASSYNEQFF. In DNA form, the CDR3 reads TGTGCCAGCAGCTCCAAAACAGTCGCCTCCTCCTACAATGAGCAGTTCTTC. V gene TRBV7-2 combines with J gene TRBJ2-1, with D hard to call. V lost 4 bases, J lost 0 bases, and 16 bases lay in between. There are 17 residues in the CDR3. The V gene's germline CDR1 is SGHTA and CDR2 FQGNSA.

The chain employs TRBV7-9 and TRBJ1-4; no reliable D call. Germline lookup yields CDR1 SEHNR and CDR2 FQNEAQ (reference sequence). The CDR3 is 16 residues long. V lost 3 bases and J 3 bases, leaving 14 bases between the germline ends. The CDR3 reads CASSLVGDAPNEKLFF. CDR3 DNA: TGTGCCAGCAGCTTGGTCGGGGATGCCCCTAATGAAAAACTGTTTTTT.

This rearrangement joins TRBV7-9 to TRBJ1-1, with D possibly TRBD1 on 5 matching bases. The V end was cut by 1 base, the J end by 6 bases, with 9 bases between. Germline-derived CDR1 and CDR2 are SEHNR and FQNEAQ (reference sequence). The CDR3 is 13 amino acids. CDR3 in amino acids: CASSLDGTAEAFF. The CDR3 nucleotides are TGTGCCAGCAGCTTAGACGGGACGGCTGAAGCTTTCTTT.

This rearrangement joins TRBV19 to TRBJ1-5; 7 bases fit TRBD1. The CDR3 loop spans 14 amino acids. From germline, CDR1 is LNHDA and CDR2 SQIVND (reference sequence). V shed 6 bases and J 3 bases; nucleotides not matched to a gene: 5. CDR3 nucleotides: TGTGCCAGTAGGCTGGGACAGCTCAATCAGCCCCAGCATTTT. Amino acids: CASRLGQLNQPQHF.